Each of the 10 T cell receptor beta chains below was sequenced from the same sample in a study of blood T cell repertoires in COVID-19. Using immunoSEQ multiplex PCR, the repertoire was profiled, and TCRdb retains in-frame clones only, with some absent. The sample shows about 330,000 clones, about 87% of them seen only once. Material for sequencing was PBMCs or T cells enriched from blood (not recorded which). The source is a woman in her thirties who had recovered from COVID-19.

The chain combines TRBV6-1 with TRBJ1-1, with 7 bases that match TRBD1. The trim removed 4 bases at V and 1 base at J, leaving 9 bases unmatched. Germline CDR1 is MNHNS and CDR2 is SASEGT. The CDR3 extends over 16 amino acids. The CDR3 DNA reads TGTGCCAGCAGTGCCCTCCCCAGGGGGACGAACACTGAAGCTTTCTTT. Its protein product is CASSALPRGTNTEAFF.

V and J are TRBV5-5 and TRBJ1-1, with D unresolved. V gave up 1 base and J gave up 1 base, with 5 bases separating them. Germline-derived CDR1 and CDR2 are SGHKS and YYEKEE (reference sequence). The CDR3 contains 13 residues. The CDR3 DNA reads TGTGCCAGCAGCTTGACGGGGAACACTGAAGCTTTCTTT. It is translated as CASSLTGNTEAFF. Drawing the rest from reference TRBV5-5 and TRBJ1-1, the complete variable domain is DAGVTQSPTHLIKTRGQQVTLRCSPISGHKSVSWYQQVLGQGPQFIFQYYEKEERGRGNFPDRFSARQFPNYSSELNVNALLLGDSALYLCASSLTGNTEAFFGQGTRLTVV.

The CDR3 nucleotides are TGTGCCATCAGTGACTCGAGGGAGCGGGGCTACACCTTC. This gives the protein CAISDSRERGYTF. The V and J genes are TRBV10-3 and TRBJ1-2; D uncertain. This CDR3 comprises 13 residues. Germline CDR1 reads ENHRY; CDR2 reads SYGVKD. V was shortened by 3 bases and J by 8 bases, with 13 bases between the two germline ends.

The chain couples TRBV20-1 to TRBJ1-1; D gene uncertain. Per the germline V gene, CDR1 is DFQATT and CDR2 is SNEGSKA (reference sequence). Trimming stripped 3 bases from V and 5 bases from J, with 13 bases between. The CDR3 is made up of 13 amino acids. DNA for the CDR3: TGCAGTGCTAGTGCGGGGATCTGGACTGAAGCTTTCTTT. Amino acid sequence: CSASAGIWTEAFF.

Written as DNA, the CDR3 is TGTGCCAGCAGCTCAGGGCGGTATGGCTACACCTTC. This sequence encodes CASSSGRYGYTF. The chain employs TRBV7-2 and TRBJ1-2; D is possibly TRBD1 (5 bases). The CDR3 length is 12 residues. CDR1 and CDR2 (germline): SGHTA, FQGNSA. The V gene lost 4 bases and the J gene lost 5 bases, with 8 bases spanning the gap.

This rearrangement joins TRBV3-1 (or the pseudogene TRBV3-2) to TRBJ2-1; 9 bases map to TRBD2. Germline assignment: CDR1 LGHDT and CDR2 YNNKEL (reference sequence). V dropped 3 bases and J dropped 4; count of bases not matched to a gene: 13. The CDR3 runs to 18 residues. CDR3: CASSQEFLISGGYNEQFF. CDR3 nucleotides: TGTGCCAGCAGCCAGGAATTCCTTATTAGCGGGGGATACAATGAGCAGTTCTTC.

The chain uses TRBV5-4 and TRBJ1-1; 8 bases line up with TRBD1. CDR1 and CDR2 (germline): SGHNT, YYREEE (reference sequence). This CDR3 is built from 17 residues. V was pared by 0 bases and J by 8 bases, with 15 bases of the junction left unmatched. The chain's CDR3 is CASSLVRGTGIKGEAFF. CDR3 DNA: TGTGCCAGCAGCTTGGTCCGCGGGACAGGTATTAAAGGGGAAGCTTTCTTT.

The chain has TRBV20-1 and TRBJ2-3, with unresolved D. The CDR3 sequence is 10 residues long. Trimming pared 3 bases from V and 7 bases from J, leaving 5 bases between. The germline V gene has CDR1 DFQATT and CDR2 SNEGSKA (reference sequence). This CDR3 reads CSASAYTQYF. CDR3 nucleotides: TGCAGTGCTAGTGCCTATACGCAGTATTTT.

The V call is TRBV25-1, the J call TRBJ1-4, with 7 bases aligning to TRBD1. The CDR3 has 14 amino acids. The germline V gene encodes CDR1 MGHDK and CDR2 SYGVNS. J was trimmed by 7 bases and V by 4 bases; bases with no gene match: 6. The CDR3 DNA reads as TGTGCCAGCAGTGTAGGGGGCCAGGGTGAAAAACTGTTTTTT. Amino acids: CASSVGGQGEKLFF. The full variable domain, completed using reference TRBV25-1 and TRBJ1-4, is EADIYQTPRYLVIGTGKKITLECSQTMGHDKMYWYQQDPGMELHLIHYSYGVNSTEKGDLSSESTVSRIRTEHFPLTLESARPSHTSQYLCASSVGGQGEKLFFGSGTQLSVL.

J is TRBJ2-1 and V is TRBV4-2, with D perhaps TRBD2 (5 bases). The germline V and J ends were trimmed by 4 bases and 8 bases, with 18 bases remaining between them. CDR1 and CDR2 from the germline V gene are LGHNA and YNFKEQ. This CDR3 has 15 amino acids. The CDR3: CASSRDPPPGDEQFF. For the CDR3, the DNA is TGTGCCAGCAGCCGCGACCCTCCCCCCGGGGATGAGCAGTTCTTC.